One TCR beta chain is described in this entry. Its cognate antigen has yet to be identified. Per-base qualities were not stored, and no clone one base away is much larger. Using the deep immunoSEQ assay, TCR CDR3 regions were amplified from genomic DNA by multiplex PCR. Extracted genomic DNA from each cell subset was distributed evenly across all wells of several immunoSEQ 96-well plates, and each plate was treated as a replicate. For sorted subsets, each replicate PCR was loaded with approximately 190 ng genomic DNA, equivalent to 25,000 to 30,000 T cell genomes. Purified libraries were quantified with a Qubit 3.0 fluorometer, sized on a Bioanalyzer 2100, and re-quantified with the KAPA Library Quantification kit. Every immunoSEQ 96-well plate was sequenced on a dedicated single-read 150-cycle Illumina NextSeq 550 flow cell. Concerning the study's data processing: Because the immunoSEQ output held only junctional sequences and lacked quality scores, the filtering could not match the filtering applied to full-length reads. To assign V/J genes and CDR3, sequences were annotated against IMGT germline references using PyIR, a Python wrapper for IgBLAST v1.9. Any read was removed if the V/J assignment was weak (E-value above 1e-6), the CDR3 was missing, or the read contained stop codons, out-of-frame junctions, or ambiguous translated residues. V3J clonotypes were defined by identical inferred V gene, J gene, and CDR3 amino acid sequence. The percentage overlap between two repertoires was calculated by dividing the number of shared unique clonotypes by the size of the smaller repertoire. RTK rarefaction, the Chao1 estimator, and Recon v2.1 estimates of unobserved clonotypes were used to assess repertoire richness. For all TCRbeta clonotypes obtained by the gDNA method from several donors, generation probabilities were computed with OLGA. The immuneACCESS repertoire file appears here via TCRdb, limited to in-frame rearrangements. These files lack a portion of the clones; in checked studies, under half of the deficit traces to unresolved V genes, and the cause of the others is not known. V and J calls and clone size are given by that table; D and trimming were obtained from the DNA. The sample data list around 1.5 million clones, and approximately 98% of these were observed just once. Of the sample, around 0.47% falls within the top ten clones.

The source of the sample is a study of shared clonotypes between healthy human individuals (dated by TCRdb to between 2020 and 2021). Turning to the overall study: The cohort included three men and two women between 18 and 49 years of age. For each donor, three plates each were used for CD4 naive and CD4 memory, two plates were used for CD8 naive, and one plate was used for CD8 memory. To estimate repertoire size and how much clonotypes are shared between individuals, the study performed deep sequencing of blood TCR repertoires from about 5 healthy adults. Libraries were prepared and TCR repertoires were sequenced by different laboratories using diverse techniques, in order to increase sequencing depth and limit assay-specific biases. Per donor, leukapheresis produced somewhere between about 0.85 and 8.9 billion PBMCs.

Beyond this particular receptor, the publication reports: Incomplete sequencing was indicated by rarefaction of sorted-subset datasets, despite the large sequencing depth. Across a handful of donors, about 5.2% of naive CD4, approximately 4% of naive CD8, roughly 2.3% of memory CD4, and 0.4% of memory CD8 clonotypes were shared. Pairwise subsampling indicated that sequencing depth was expected to affect the degree of clonotype sharing among donors. Naive subsets generally had larger estimated clonotype richness than memory subsets. Only blood was sampled, and tissue TCR repertoires likely differ from those in blood. Because the study included only a small number of donors, the genetic and exposure-history diversity represented was limited. Higher generation probabilities were observed for clonotypes shared by all four sorted-subset donors than for non-shared clonotypes.

The CDR3 starts with the cysteine, ends with the phenylalanine, and has 13 residues. Of the read, only the CDR3 DNA is kept; its 39 bases are in frame from base 1. V loses 6 bases, J loses 5 bases, and the germline ends lie 13 bases apart. According to the germline V gene, CDR1 reads MDHEN and CDR2 reads SYDVKM. The donors were healthy, HIV-negative adults who had no recently reported acute infections or vaccinations. Only Caucasian adults living in Nashville, Tennessee, USA were represented among the donors. Magnetic negative selection was used to enrich CD4+ T cells, after which naive cells were positively selected on CD45RA and the negative fraction became the memory subset. Blood was collected by leukapheresis, and PBMCs were isolated by Ficoll-Histopaque density gradient centrifugation and then cryopreserved in liquid nitrogen vapor phase. Analytical flow cytometry was used to check the purity and quantity of every magnetically sorted T cell population. Each sorted fraction had its genomic DNA isolated and then quantified by UV absorbance on a Nanodrop 2000c.

The chain was built from TRBV28 and TRBJ1-1, with the D gene call left open. Sequenced input: naive CD4+ T cells sorted from blood. The cell subset or site label here, explained by the study, means: CD45RA+ positively selected. The sequence was collected from a man aged 25 to 40 in good health. The base sequence is TGTGCCAGCAGCACCGGGGAAGTAACTGAAGCTTTCTTT. It specifies CASSTGEVTEAFF.